This T cell receptor beta chain originates from a study of cytomegalovirus exposure and HLA in healthy donors. In the PCR, 60 Vbeta and 13 Jbeta primers were used. TCRdb's table, derived via immunoSEQ multiplex PCR, lists solely in-frame clones and lacks some. The sample carries nearly 200,000 clones, more than 75% recorded once. Study-wide results and limits: In presence/absence analyses, roughly uniform sequencing depth across donors was assumed. Researchers reported that a few CMV-associated chains were confirmed in vitro as CMV antigen-specific. An analysis was carried out at a later point. It showed that HLA-associated TCR beta chains were more clonally expanded than equally common non-associated chains.

To note about this clone: The antigen remains unidentified.

The CDR3 totals 15 residues. The V and J ends lost 3 bases and 1 base respectively, with 11 bases between them. The germline V gene has CDR1 SGHTA and CDR2 FQGNSA. What was sequenced was PBMCs. The chain uses TRBV7-2 and TRBJ2-3, with D unresolved. The TCR sequence derives from a woman in her forties or fifties in good health and CMV-seropositive. The CDR3 bases are TGTGCCAGCAGCTTGAAGAGTTTGGGCACAGATACGCAGTATTTT. Its protein is CASSLKSLGTDTQYF.